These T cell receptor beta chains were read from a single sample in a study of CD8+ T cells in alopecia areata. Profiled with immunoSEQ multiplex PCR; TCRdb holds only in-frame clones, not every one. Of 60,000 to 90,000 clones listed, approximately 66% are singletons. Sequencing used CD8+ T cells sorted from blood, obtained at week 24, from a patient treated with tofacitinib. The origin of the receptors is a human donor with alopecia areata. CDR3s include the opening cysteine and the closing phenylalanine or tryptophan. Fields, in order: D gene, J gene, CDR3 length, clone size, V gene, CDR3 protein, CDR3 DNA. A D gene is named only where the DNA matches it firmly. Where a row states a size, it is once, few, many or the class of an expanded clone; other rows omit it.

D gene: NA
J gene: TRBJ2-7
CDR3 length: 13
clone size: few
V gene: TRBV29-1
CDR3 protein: CSVKVQGRYEQYF
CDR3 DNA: TGCAGCGTGAAAGTACAGGGGAGGTACGAGCAGTACTTC

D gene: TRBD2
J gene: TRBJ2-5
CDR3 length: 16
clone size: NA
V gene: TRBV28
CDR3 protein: CASSSPVAGVQETQYF
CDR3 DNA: TGTGCCAGCAGTTCCCCGGTAGCGGGGGTCCAAGAGACCCAGTACTTC

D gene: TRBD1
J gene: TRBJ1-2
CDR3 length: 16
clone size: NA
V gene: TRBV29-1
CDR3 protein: CSVEGDRASYSHGYTF
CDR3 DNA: TGCAGCGTTGAGGGGGACAGGGCGTCCTATTCCCATGGCTACACCTTC

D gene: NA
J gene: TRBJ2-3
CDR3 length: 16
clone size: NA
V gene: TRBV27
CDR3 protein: CASSLKRAPSTDTQYF
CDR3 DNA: TGTGCCAGCAGTTTGAAGCGGGCCCCTAGCACAGATACGCAGTATTTT

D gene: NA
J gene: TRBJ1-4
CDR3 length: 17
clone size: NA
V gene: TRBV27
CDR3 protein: CASSPIQGFPTNEKLFF
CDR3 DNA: TGTGCCAGCAGTCCAATACAGGGCTTCCCAACTAATGAAAAACTGTTTTTT

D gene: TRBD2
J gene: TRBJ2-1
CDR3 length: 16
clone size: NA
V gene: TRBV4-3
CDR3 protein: CASSQPQREVYNEQFF
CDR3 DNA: TGCGCCAGCAGCCAACCCCAGCGGGAGGTATACAATGAGCAGTTCTTC

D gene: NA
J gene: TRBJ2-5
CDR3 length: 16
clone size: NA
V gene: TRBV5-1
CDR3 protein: CASSPYRGPSQETQYF
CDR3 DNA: TGCGCCAGCAGCCCGTATCGGGGGCCTTCCCAAGAGACCCAGTACTTC

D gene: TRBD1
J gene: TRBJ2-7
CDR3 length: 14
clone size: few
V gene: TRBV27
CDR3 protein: CASSLQGALYEQYF
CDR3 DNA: TGTGCCAGCAGTCTACAGGGGGCCCTGTACGAGCAGTACTTC

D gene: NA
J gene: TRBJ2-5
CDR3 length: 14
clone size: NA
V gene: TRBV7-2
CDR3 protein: CASSPSPGTETQYF
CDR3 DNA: TGTGCCAGCAGCCCCTCTCCAGGGACAGAGACCCAGTACTTC

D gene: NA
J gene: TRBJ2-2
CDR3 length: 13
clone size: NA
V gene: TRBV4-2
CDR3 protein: CASSQTTTGELFF
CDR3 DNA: TGTGCCAGCAGCCAAACTACCACCGGGGAGCTGTTTTTT

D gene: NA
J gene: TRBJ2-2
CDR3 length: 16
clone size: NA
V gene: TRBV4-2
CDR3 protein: CASSLTPSGVLKELFF
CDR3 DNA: TGTGCCAGCAGCTTAACACCTTCGGGTGTCCTGAAAGAGCTGTTTTTT

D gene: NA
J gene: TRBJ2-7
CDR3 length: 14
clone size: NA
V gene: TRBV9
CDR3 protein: CASSAASGSYEQYF
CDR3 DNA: TGTGCCAGCAGCGCCGCGTCAGGGTCCTACGAGCAGTACTTC

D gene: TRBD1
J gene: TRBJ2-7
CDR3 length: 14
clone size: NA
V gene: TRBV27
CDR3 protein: CASSFGTESYEQYF
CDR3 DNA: TGTGCCAGCAGTTTTGGGACAGAGTCCTACGAGCAGTACTTC

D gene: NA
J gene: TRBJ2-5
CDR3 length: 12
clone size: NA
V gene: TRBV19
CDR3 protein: CASSGLRETQYF
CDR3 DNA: TGTGCCAGTAGTGGGTTGAGGGAGACCCAGTACTTC

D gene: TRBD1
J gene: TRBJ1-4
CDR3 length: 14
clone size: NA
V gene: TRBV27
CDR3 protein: CASTLTGTNEKLFF
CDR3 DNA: TGTGCCAGCACCTTGACAGGGACCAATGAAAAACTGTTTTTT

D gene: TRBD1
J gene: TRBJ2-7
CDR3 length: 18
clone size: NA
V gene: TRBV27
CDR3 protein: CASSPLTPGQGKGYEQYF
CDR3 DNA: TGTGCCAGCAGCCCCCTCACCCCGGGACAGGGTAAGGGCTACGAGCAGTACTTC

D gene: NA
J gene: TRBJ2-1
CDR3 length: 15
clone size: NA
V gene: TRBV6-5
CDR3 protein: CASSYRGTADNEQFF
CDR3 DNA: TGTGCCAGCAGTTACCGAGGGACGGCTGACAATGAGCAGTTCTTC